This TCR beta chain comes out of a study of blood T cell repertoires in COVID-19. Study context: COVID-19 samples, acute and convalescent, were from the United States, Italy and Spain. PBMCs, B-cell-depleted T cells, or T cells provided the cDNA or gDNA that made up the material.

A Seattle source enrolled patients during active infection and followed them longitudinally. CDR1 SGDLS and CDR2 YYNGEE come from the germline V gene. The CDR3 consists of 15 residues. V lost 0 bases to trimming and J lost 7 bases; unmatched junction nucleotides: 5. This clone showed up just once. In the source study's methods: Nucleated cell counts were estimated from reference gene primer amplification. Profiling relied on immunoSEQ multiplex PCR, and the TCRdb table lists in-frame clones only, not all of them. The V and J calls and the clone size are those of that table, but D and trimming were determined from the DNA. The sample has 150,000 to 170,000 clones, 85% seen once.

The chain carries TRBV9 and TRBJ2-1; 9 positions agree with TRBD2. Sequenced material: peripheral blood. This receptor was taken from an older woman with COVID-19, enrolled during active disease. The chain's CDR3 is CASSVVTSGGNEQFF. CDR3 sequence (DNA): TGTGCCAGCAGCGTAGTGACTAGCGGAGGGAATGAGCAGTTCTTC.